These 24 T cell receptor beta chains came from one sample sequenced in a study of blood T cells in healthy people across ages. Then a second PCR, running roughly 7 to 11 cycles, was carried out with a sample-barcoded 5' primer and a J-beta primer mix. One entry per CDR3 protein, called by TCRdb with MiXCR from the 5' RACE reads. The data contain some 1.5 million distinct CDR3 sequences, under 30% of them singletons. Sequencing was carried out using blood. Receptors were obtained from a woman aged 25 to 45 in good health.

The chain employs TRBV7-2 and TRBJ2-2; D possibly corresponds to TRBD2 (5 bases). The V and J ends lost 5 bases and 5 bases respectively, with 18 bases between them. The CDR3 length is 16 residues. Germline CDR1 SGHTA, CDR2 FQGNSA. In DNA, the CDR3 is TGTGCCAGCAGCGCAGAGGGATTTCAAGGGACCGGGGAGCTGTTTTTT. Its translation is CASSAEGFQGTGELFF.

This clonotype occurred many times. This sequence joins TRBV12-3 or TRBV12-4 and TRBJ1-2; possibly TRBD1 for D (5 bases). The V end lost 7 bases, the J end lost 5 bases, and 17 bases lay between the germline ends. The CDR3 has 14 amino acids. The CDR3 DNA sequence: TGTGCCAGCACCTCTCAACCAGGGCTATATGGCTACACCTTC. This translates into CASTSQPGLYGYTF.

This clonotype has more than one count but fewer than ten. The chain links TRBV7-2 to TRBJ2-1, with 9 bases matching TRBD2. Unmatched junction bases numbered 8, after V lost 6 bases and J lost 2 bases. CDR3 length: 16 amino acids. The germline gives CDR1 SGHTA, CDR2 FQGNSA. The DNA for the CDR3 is TGTGCCAGCAGGGAGTCCCGCGGGGGGGCCTACAATGAGCAGTTCTTC. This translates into CASRESRGGAYNEQFF.

CDR3 in DNA: TGCGCCAGCAGCCACCCCGGAGTGGAAAAACTGTTTTTT. Its translation is CASSHPGVEKLFF. This chain connects TRBV4-1 to TRBJ1-4; no reliable D call. CDR1 is MGHRA, CDR2 YSYEKL, per germline. The CDR3 sequence is 13 residues long. Trimming took off 3 bases at V and 8 bases at J, with 10 bases between the two ends.

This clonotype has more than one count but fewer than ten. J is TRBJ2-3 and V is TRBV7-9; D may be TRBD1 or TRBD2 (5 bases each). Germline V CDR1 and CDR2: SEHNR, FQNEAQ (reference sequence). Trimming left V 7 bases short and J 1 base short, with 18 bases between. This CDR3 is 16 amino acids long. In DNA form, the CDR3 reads TGTGCCAGCACCACCATCGTTGGGGGAGGCACAGATACGCAGTATTTT. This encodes CASTTIVGGGTDTQYF.

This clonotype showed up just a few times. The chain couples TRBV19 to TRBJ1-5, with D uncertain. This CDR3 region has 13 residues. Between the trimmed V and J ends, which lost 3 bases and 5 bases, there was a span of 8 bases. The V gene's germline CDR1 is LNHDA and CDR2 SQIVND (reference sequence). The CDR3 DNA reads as TGTGCCAGTAGTATGGGAGCGGATCAGCCCCAGCATTTT. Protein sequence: CASSMGADQPQHF.

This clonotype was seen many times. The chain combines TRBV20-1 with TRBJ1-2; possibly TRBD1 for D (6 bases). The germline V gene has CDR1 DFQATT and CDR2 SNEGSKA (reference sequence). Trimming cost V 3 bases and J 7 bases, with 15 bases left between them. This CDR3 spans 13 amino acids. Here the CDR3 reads CSARTGASPGYTF. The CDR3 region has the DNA TGCAGTGCTAGGACAGGAGCCTCTCCTGGCTACACCTTC.

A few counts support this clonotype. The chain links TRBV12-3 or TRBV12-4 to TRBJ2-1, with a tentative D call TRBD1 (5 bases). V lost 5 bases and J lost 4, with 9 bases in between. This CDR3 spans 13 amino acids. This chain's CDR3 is CASSARQYNEQFF. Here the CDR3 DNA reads TGTGCCAGCAGTGCCCGACAGTACAATGAGCAGTTCTTC.

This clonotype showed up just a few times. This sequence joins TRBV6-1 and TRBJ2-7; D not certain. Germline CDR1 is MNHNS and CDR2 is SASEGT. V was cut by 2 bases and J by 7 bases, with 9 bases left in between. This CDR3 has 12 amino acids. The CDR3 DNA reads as TGTGCCAGCAGTGAAATCAGCTGGGAGCAGTACTTC. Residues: CASSEISWEQYF.

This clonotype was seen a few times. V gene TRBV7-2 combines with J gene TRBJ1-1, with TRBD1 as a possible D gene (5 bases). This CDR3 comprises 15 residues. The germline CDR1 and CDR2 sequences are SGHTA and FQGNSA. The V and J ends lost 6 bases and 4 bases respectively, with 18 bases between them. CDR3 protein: CASRRQGVVGTEAFF. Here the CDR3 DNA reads TGTGCCAGCAGAAGGCAGGGAGTGGTGGGCACTGAAGCTTTCTTT. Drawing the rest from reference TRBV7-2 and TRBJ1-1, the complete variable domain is GAGVSQSPSNKVTEKGKDVELRCDPISGHTALYWYRQSLGQGLEFLIYFQGNSAPDKSGLPSDRFSAERTGGSVSTLTIQRTQQEDSAVYLCASRRQGVVGTEAFFGQGTRLTVV.

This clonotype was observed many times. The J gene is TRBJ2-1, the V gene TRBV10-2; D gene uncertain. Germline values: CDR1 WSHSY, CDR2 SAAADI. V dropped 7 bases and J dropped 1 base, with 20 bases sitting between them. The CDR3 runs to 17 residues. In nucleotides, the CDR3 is TGCGCCAGCATTCCGACATCCCCACCCGAGTCCTACAATGAGCAGTTCTTC. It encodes CASIPTSPPESYNEQFF.

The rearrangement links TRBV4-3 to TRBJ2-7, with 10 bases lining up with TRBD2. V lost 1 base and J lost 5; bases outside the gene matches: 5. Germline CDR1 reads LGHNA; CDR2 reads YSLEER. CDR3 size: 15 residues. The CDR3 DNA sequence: TGCGCCAGCAGCCAAGTGGCGAGCGGGAGGGACGAGCAGTACTTC. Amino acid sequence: CASSQVASGRDEQYF.

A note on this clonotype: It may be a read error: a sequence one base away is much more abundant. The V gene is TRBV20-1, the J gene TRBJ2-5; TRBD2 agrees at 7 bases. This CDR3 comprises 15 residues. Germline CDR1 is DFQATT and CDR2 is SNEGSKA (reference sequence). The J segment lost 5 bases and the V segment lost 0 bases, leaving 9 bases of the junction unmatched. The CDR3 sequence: CSARDRWDYGETQYF. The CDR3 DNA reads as TGCAGTGCTAGAGATCGGTGGGACTATGGGGAGACCCAGTACTTC.

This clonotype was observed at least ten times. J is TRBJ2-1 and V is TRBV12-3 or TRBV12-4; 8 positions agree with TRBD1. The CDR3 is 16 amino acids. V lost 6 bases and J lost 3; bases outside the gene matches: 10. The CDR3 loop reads CASRGFGQGYYNEQFF. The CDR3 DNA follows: TGTGCCAGCAGAGGCTTCGGACAGGGATACTACAATGAGCAGTTCTTC.

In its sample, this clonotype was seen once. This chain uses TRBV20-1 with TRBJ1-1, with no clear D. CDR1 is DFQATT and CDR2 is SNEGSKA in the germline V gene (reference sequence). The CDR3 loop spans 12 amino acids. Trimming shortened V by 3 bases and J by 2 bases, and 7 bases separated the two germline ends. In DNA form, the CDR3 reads TGCAGTGCTAGCGAGTTAAACACTGAAGCTTTCTTT. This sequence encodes CSASELNTEAFF.

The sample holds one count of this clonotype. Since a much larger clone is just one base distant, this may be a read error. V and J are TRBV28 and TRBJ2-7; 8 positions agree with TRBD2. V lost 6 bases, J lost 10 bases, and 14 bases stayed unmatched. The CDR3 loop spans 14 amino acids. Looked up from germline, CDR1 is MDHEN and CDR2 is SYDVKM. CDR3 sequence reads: CASRLTNGGAIQYF. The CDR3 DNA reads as TGTGCCAGCAGGTTGACTAACGGGGGGGCGATTCAGTACTTC.

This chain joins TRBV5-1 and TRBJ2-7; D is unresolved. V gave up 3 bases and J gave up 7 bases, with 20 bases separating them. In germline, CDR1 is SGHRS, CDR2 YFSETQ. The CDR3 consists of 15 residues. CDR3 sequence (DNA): TGCGCCAGCAGCTCCTCAGGCCCATCCTACAATGAGCAGTACTTC. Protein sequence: CASSSSGPSYNEQYF.

The CDR3 region is CASGSRLAGAYNEQFF. CDR3 in DNA: TGTGCCAGCGGCTCACGACTAGCGGGGGCCTACAATGAGCAGTTCTTC. The V and J genes are TRBV7-3 and TRBJ2-1; 12 bases align to TRBD2. V shed 8 bases and J 2 bases; nucleotides not matched to a gene: 7. The CDR3 totals 16 residues. Germline CDR1 reads SGHTA; CDR2 reads FQGTGA. Full variable domain (rest looked up from reference TRBV7-3 and TRBJ2-1): GAGVSQTPSNKVTEKGKYVELRCDPISGHTALYWYRQSLGQGPEFLIYFQGTGAADDSGLPNDRFFAVRPEGSVSTLKIQRTERGDSAVYLCASGSRLAGAYNEQFFGPGTRLTVL.

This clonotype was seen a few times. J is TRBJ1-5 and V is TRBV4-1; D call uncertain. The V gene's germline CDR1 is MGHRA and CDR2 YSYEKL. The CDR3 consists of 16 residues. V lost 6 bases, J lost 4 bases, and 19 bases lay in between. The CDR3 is CASSRTGLQKNQPQHF. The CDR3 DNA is TGCGCCAGCAGTCGCACCGGTCTTCAAAAGAATCAGCCCCAGCATTTT.

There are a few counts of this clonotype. The CDR3 loop reads CATSQGGRETQYF. In DNA form, the CDR3 reads TGTGCCACCAGTCAAGGGGGCCGAGAGACCCAGTACTTC. The rearrangement uses TRBV24-1 and TRBJ2-5, with 7 bases aligning to TRBD1. Germline V gives CDR1 KGHDR, CDR2 SFDVKD. The trim removed 6 bases at V and 4 bases at J, leaving 4 bases unmatched. The CDR3 consists of 13 residues.

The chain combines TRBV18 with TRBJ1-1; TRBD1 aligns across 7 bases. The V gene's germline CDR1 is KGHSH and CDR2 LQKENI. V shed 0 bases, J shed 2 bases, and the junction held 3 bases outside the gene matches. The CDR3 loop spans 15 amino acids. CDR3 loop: CASSPPDRSNTEAFF. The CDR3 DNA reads TGTGCCAGCTCACCACCGGACAGGAGTAACACTGAAGCTTTCTTT.

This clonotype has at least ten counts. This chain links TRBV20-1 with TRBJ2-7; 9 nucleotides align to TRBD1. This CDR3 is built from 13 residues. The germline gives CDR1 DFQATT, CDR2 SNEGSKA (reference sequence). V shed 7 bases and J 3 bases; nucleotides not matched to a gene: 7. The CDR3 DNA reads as TGCAGTGTCTACCGGGACAGGGACTACGAGCAGTACTTC. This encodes CSVYRDRDYEQYF.

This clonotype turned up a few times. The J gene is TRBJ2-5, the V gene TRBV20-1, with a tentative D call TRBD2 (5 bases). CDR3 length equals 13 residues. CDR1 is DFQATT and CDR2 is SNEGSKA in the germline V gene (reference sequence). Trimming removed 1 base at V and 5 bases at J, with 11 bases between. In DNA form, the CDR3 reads TGCAGTGCTAGAGGAGGGAGCTGGGAGACCCAGTACTTC. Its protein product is CSARGGSWETQYF.

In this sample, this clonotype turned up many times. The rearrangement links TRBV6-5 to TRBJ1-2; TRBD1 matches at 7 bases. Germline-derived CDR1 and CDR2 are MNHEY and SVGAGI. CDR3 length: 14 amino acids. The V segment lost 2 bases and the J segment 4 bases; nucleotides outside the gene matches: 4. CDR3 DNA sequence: TGTGCCAGCAGTTACAATTGGGACAGCTATGGCTACACCTTC. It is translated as CASSYNWDSYGYTF.